The 31 T cell receptor beta chains below all came from one sample that was sequenced in a study of spatial heterogeneity in lung cancer. TCRdb analysed the 5' RACE reads with MiXCR anew, one entry per CDR3 protein. The profile shows 4,000 to 6,500 distinct CDR3 sequences, less than 15% of them singletons. Their antigen targets remain unknown. Time point specified: sample taken at primary tumor resection. Study-wide findings and caveats: For expanded intratumoral alpha and beta TCRs, counts tracked tumor mutation counts.

Sequences were derived from lung tumor tissue, sampled at surgery. These receptors all come from a male donor with early-stage non-small cell lung cancer.

The chain couples TRBV9 to TRBJ1-6; tentatively, D is TRBD1 (6 bases). The CDR3 runs 16 residues. V gave up 6 bases and J gave up 9 bases, with 22 bases separating them. Germline V gene sequence: CDR1 SGDLS, CDR2 YYNGEE. The CDR3 DNA reads TGTGCCAGCAACGCCCCGGGGGCAGGGAGGTTTTCACCCCTCCACTTT. Protein: CASNAPGAGRFSPLHF.

This clonotype came up many times. V usage is TRBV19 and J usage is TRBJ2-7; TRBD1 is a possible D gene (5 bases). The V and J ends lost 10 bases and 2 bases respectively, with 15 bases between them. The CDR3 totals 13 residues. Germline V lookup: CDR1 LNHDA, CDR2 SQIVND (reference sequence). The CDR3, as DNA: TGTGCCACTAGAAGGGGAAGCGCCTACGAGCAGTACTTC. Its protein product is CATRRGSAYEQYF.

This clonotype was detected only a few times. The V gene is TRBV4-3, the J gene TRBJ2-7, with TRBD1 matching over 7 bases. CDR1 is LGHNA, CDR2 YSLEER, per germline. The CDR3 spans 17 residues. With V trimmed by 3 bases and J by 4 bases, 15 bases remained unmatched. The DNA for the CDR3 is TGCGCCAGCAGCCACCCCACCCGGGACAGCGAACCTTACGAGCAGTACGTC. This sequence encodes CASSHPTRDSEPYEQYV.

The J gene is TRBJ2-2, the V gene TRBV27; TRBD1 matches at 7 bases. The CDR3 totals 18 residues. V was pared by 5 bases and J by 3 bases, with 15 bases of the junction left unmatched. Germline V gene data show CDR1 as MNHEY and CDR2 as SMNVEV (reference sequence). This chain's CDR3 is CASSPNPRGGRHTGELFF. DNA of the CDR3: TGTGCCAGCAGTCCCAACCCTCGAGGGGGCAGGCACACCGGGGAGCTGTTTTTT.

Relative to its sample, this clonotype is large. CDR3 in amino acids: CAIKTGNTIYF. CDR3 DNA: TGTGCCATCAAAACCGGAAACACCATATATTTT. The chain recombines TRBV19 with TRBJ1-3, with D uncertain. Trimming pared 10 bases from V and 4 bases from J, leaving 8 bases between. This CDR3 has 11 residues. The germline V gene has CDR1 LNHDA and CDR2 SQIVND (reference sequence).

This clonotype was picked up a small number of times. The rearrangement links TRBV20-1 to TRBJ1-1; no firm D call. Germline values: CDR1 DFQATT, CDR2 SNEGSKA (reference sequence). The CDR3 length is 13 residues. Trimming pared 3 bases from V and 4 bases from J, leaving 12 bases between. The CDR3 protein is CSASRPTGTEAFF. The CDR3 DNA sequence: TGCAGTGCTAGTAGGCCGACGGGCACTGAAGCTTTCTTT.

This clonotype is categorized as medium-sized. V gene TRBV5-4 combines with J gene TRBJ1-5, with a weak D call TRBD1 (6 bases). The V gene's germline CDR1 is SGHNT and CDR2 YYREEE (reference sequence). Trimming removed 3 bases from V and 5 bases from J, with 9 bases in between. The CDR3 consists of 13 residues. The DNA for the CDR3 is TGTGCCAGCAGCTGGGGGCGGGATCAGCCCCAGCATTTT. This sequence encodes CASSWGRDQPQHF.

The rearrangement joins TRBV18 to TRBJ2-3, with TRBD2 matching over 8 bases. Trimming took 5 bases from V and 0 from J; bases not matched to a gene: 4. Germline V gives CDR1 KGHSH, CDR2 LQKENI. CDR3 length: 15 amino acids. CDR3 sequence reads: CASSIAGPSTDTQYF. In nucleotides, the CDR3 is TGTGCCAGCTCAATAGCGGGGCCTAGCACAGATACGCAGTATTTT.

The chain links TRBV18 to TRBJ2-7; the match to TRBD1 covers 10 bases. The CDR3 is made up of 15 amino acids. Trimming removed 4 bases from V and 6 bases from J; junction bases left unmatched: 9. Germline CDR1 is KGHSH and CDR2 is LQKENI. CDR3 amino acids: CASSRDRGSLGEQYV. CDR3 bases: TGTGCCAGCTCACGGGACAGGGGTTCCCTAGGCGAGCAGTACGTC.

This sequence joins TRBV3-1 and TRBJ2-1; D is possibly TRBD1 or TRBD2 (6 bases each). The germline V gene encodes CDR1 LGHDT and CDR2 YNNKEL (reference sequence). Trimming took 1 base from V and 2 from J, leaving 9 bases between them. This CDR3 spans 15 amino acids. The CDR3 sequence: CASSQAGAAYNEQFF. CDR3 DNA: TGTGCCAGCAGCCAAGCGGGGGCGGCCTACAATGAGCAGTTCTTC.

This clonotype was recorded many times. The chain uses TRBV12-3 or TRBV12-4 and TRBJ2-2; D is perhaps TRBD1 (6 bases). Trimming stripped 3 bases from V and 6 bases from J, with 8 bases between. The CDR3 spans 13 residues. The CDR3 DNA follows: TGTGCCAGCAGTTTTTCAGGGGCCGGGGAGCTGTTTTTT. This encodes CASSFSGAGELFF.

This clonotype has only a few counts. The chain combines TRBV9 with TRBJ2-3; TRBD1 matches 12 bases. Per germline, CDR1 SGDLS and CDR2 YYNGEE. Trimming at V came to 4 bases and at J to 4 bases, leaving 7 bases not matched to a gene. The CDR3 has 16 amino acids. CDR3 region: CASSFSGTGGSDTQYF. The CDR3, as DNA: TGTGCCAGCAGCTTCTCCGGGACAGGGGGCTCAGATACGCAGTATTTT.

The sample holds many counts of this clonotype. The chain recombines TRBV20-1 with TRBJ1-6; 7 bases align to TRBD1. This CDR3 is built from 13 residues. V dropped 6 bases and J dropped 7; count of bases not matched to a gene: 6. CDR1 and CDR2 (germline): DFQATT, SNEGSKA (reference sequence). For the CDR3, the DNA is TGCAGTGCCAGGGGGGACGCCAATTCACCCCTCCACTTT. As protein: CSARGDANSPLHF.

In its sample, this clonotype was seen a few times. Here the CDR3 DNA reads TGTGCCAGCAGCTTAGAGAACACAGATACGCAGTATTTT. This sequence encodes CASSLENTDTQYF. The rearrangement links TRBV7-2 to TRBJ2-3, with no clear D. CDR3 length: 13 residues. Looked up from germline, CDR1 is SGHTA and CDR2 is FQGNSA. Trimming removed 1 base from V and 2 bases from J, with 4 bases in between.

This clonotype was counted many times. The chain employs TRBV7-9 and TRBJ2-5; D is unclear. Germline assignment: CDR1 SEHNR and CDR2 FQNEAQ (reference sequence). V was cut by 1 base and J by 2 bases, with 11 bases left in between. The CDR3 runs to 15 residues. For the CDR3, the DNA is TGTGCCAGCAGCTTAGACGGCAGCTCACAAGAGACCCAGTACTTC. Protein: CASSLDGSSQETQYF.

In its sample, this clonotype is medium-sized. The chain has TRBV5-4 and TRBJ2-7; D possibly corresponds to TRBD1 (5 bases). Trimming took off 2 bases at V and 6 bases at J, with 18 bases between the two ends. Germline CDR1 is SGHNT and CDR2 is YYREEE (reference sequence). This CDR3 contains 15 residues. The CDR3 loop reads CASSFGHPRRAEQYF. The DNA of the CDR3 is TGTGCCAGCAGCTTTGGACACCCGAGAAGGGCCGAGCAGTACTTC.

This clonotype occurred many times. The CDR3 reads CASSVENRGEQFF. In DNA, the CDR3 is TGTGCCAGCAGCGTAGAGAACAGGGGTGAGCAGTTCTTC. The genes are TRBV9 and TRBJ2-1, with 7 bases that match TRBD1. Germline trimming cut 0 bases from V and 9 bases from J; bases unmatched to any gene: 3. Germline CDR1 and CDR2: SGDLS and YYNGEE. This CDR3 has 13 residues.

Only a few counts were recorded for this clonotype. This chain's CDR3 is CASSYDWGGRNTEAFF. The CDR3 DNA sequence: TGTGCCAGCAGTTACGATTGGGGCGGGAGGAACACTGAAGCTTTCTTT. The chain combines TRBV6-2 or TRBV6-3 with TRBJ1-1; D possibly corresponds to TRBD1 (5 bases). Looked up from germline, CDR1 is MNHEY and CDR2 is SVGEGT. The length of the CDR3 is 16 residues. V lost 2 bases, J lost 1 base, and 14 bases lay in between.

This chain links TRBV5-1 with TRBJ1-1; D is unresolved. There are 14 residues in the CDR3. Germline V gene lookup returns CDR1 SGHRS and CDR2 YFSETQ. V gave up 0 bases and J gave up 1 base, with 7 bases separating them. The CDR3 DNA is TGCGCCAGCAGCTTGGAAGCCCCGAACACTGAAGCTTTCTTT. Its protein product is CASSLEAPNTEAFF. Variable domain in full (rest from reference TRBV5-1 and TRBJ1-1): KAGVTQTPRYLIKTRGQQVTLSCSPISGHRSVSWYQQTPGQGLQFLFEYFSETQRNKGNFPGRFSGRQFSNSRSEMNVSTLELGDSALYLCASSLEAPNTEAFFGQGTRLTVV.

The CDR3 coding sequence is TGTGCCAGCGACTCATTTCAGGACAGGGAATTCTCCTACAATGAGCAGTTCTTC. As protein: CASDSFQDREFSYNEQFF. The rearrangement links TRBV7-9 to TRBJ2-1, with 8 bases that match TRBD1. The J segment lost 0 bases and the V segment lost 8 bases, leaving 15 bases of the junction unmatched. This CDR3 region has 18 residues. Germline loops: CDR1 SEHNR, CDR2 FQNEAQ (reference sequence). The full variable domain, rest sourced from reference TRBV7-9 and TRBJ2-1, is DTGVSQNPRHKITKRGQNVTFRCDPISEHNRLYWYRQTLGQGPEFLTYFQNEAQLEKSRLLSDRFSAERPKGSFSTLEIQRTEQGDSAMYLCASDSFQDREFSYNEQFFGPGTRLTVL.

The chain has TRBV5-1 and TRBJ2-3, with TRBD1 as a possible D gene (6 bases). In germline, CDR1 is SGHRS, CDR2 YFSETQ. The CDR3 sequence is 18 residues long. V lost 3 bases and J 1 base, leaving 21 bases between the germline ends. This CDR3 is CASSYSPTGFPRTDTQYF. Here the CDR3 DNA reads TGCGCCAGCAGCTACTCGCCAACAGGGTTCCCACGCACAGATACGCAGTATTTT.

V gene TRBV5-8 combines with J gene TRBJ2-7, with a possible D match to TRBD1 (5 bases). The CDR3 totals 16 residues. Per germline, CDR1 SGHTS and CDR2 YDEGEE. Trimming took off 0 bases at V and 6 bases at J, with 19 bases between the two ends. The CDR3, as DNA: TGTGCCAGCAGCTTGGGATGGACAACCCCGCTCGGCGAGCAGTACTTC. This translates into CASSLGWTTPLGEQYF.

At least ten counts were recorded for this clonotype. The chain carries TRBV10-3 and TRBJ2-7, with 7 bases that match TRBD1. With V trimmed by 4 bases and J by 5 bases, 8 bases remained unmatched. Germline CDR1 is ENHRY and CDR2 is SYGVKD. CDR3 size: 14 residues. The CDR3 bases are TGTGCCATCAGTGCCTTTGACAGGGAAAACGAGCAGTACTTC. Translating it yields CAISAFDRENEQYF.

V and J are TRBV7-9 and TRBJ1-4; 7 bases line up with TRBD1. The junction had 8 bases not matched to a gene; V was cut back by 5 bases and J by 5 bases. The V gene's germline CDR1 is SEHNR and CDR2 FQNEAQ (reference sequence). The CDR3 runs to 15 residues. CDR3: CASSPPGQLNEKLFF. The CDR3 bases are TGTGCCAGCAGCCCCCCGGGACAGTTAAATGAAAAACTGTTTTTT.

In its sample, this clonotype was seen many times. This rearrangement joins TRBV7-9 to TRBJ2-1, with D maybe TRBD1 (6 bases). The CDR3 spans 13 residues. The germline V gene has CDR1 SEHNR and CDR2 FQNEAQ (reference sequence). Deletions cut 5 bases from V and 7 bases from J, with 12 bases between. The CDR3 nucleotides are TGTGCCAGCAGCCAACCCAGGGGAAATGAGCAGTTCTTC. It is translated as CASSQPRGNEQFF.

This clonotype was recorded many times. V is TRBV5-1 and J is TRBJ1-1; possible D gene TRBD1, 6 bases. The germline gives CDR1 SGHRS, CDR2 YFSETQ. CDR3 length: 14 amino acids. The V end was cut by 1 base, the J end by 1 base, with 8 bases between. DNA for the CDR3: TGCGCCAGCAGCTTGACAGGGCGGAACACTGAAGCTTTCTTT. It yields the protein CASSLTGRNTEAFF. Full variable domain (remainder filled in from reference TRBV5-1 and TRBJ1-1): KAGVTQTPRYLIKTRGQQVTLSCSPISGHRSVSWYQQTPGQGLQFLFEYFSETQRNKGNFPGRFSGRQFSNSRSEMNVSTLELGDSALYLCASSLTGRNTEAFFGQGTRLTVV.

This clonotype was observed a few times. The V call is TRBV4-1, the J call TRBJ2-5; 10 nucleotides align to TRBD2. CDR1 and CDR2 from the germline V gene are MGHRA and YSYEKL. V shed 1 base and J 4 bases; nucleotides not matched to a gene: 6. The length of the CDR3 is 16 residues. This CDR3 is CASSQGVAGGIETQYF. CDR3 in DNA: TGCGCCAGCAGCCAAGGCGTAGCGGGAGGAATAGAGACCCAGTACTTC.

This CDR3 is CASRDLTDTQYF. The DNA of the CDR3 is TGCGCCAGCAGGGACCTCACAGATACGCAGTATTTT. The chain links TRBV5-1 to TRBJ2-3; D is unresolved. The CDR3 spans 12 residues. Per germline, CDR1 SGHRS and CDR2 YFSETQ. Trimming removed 5 bases at V and 2 bases at J, with 6 bases between. Together with reference TRBV5-1 and TRBJ2-3, the CDR3 gives the full variable domain: KAGVTQTPRYLIKTRGQQVTLSCSPISGHRSVSWYQQTPGQGLQFLFEYFSETQRNKGNFPGRFSGRQFSNSRSEMNVSTLELGDSALYLCASRDLTDTQYFGPGTRLTVL.

V and J are TRBV4-3 and TRBJ2-5, with TRBD2 identical over 12 bases. The CDR3 extends over 16 amino acids. The trim removed 4 bases at V and 4 bases at J, leaving 7 bases unmatched. CDR1 and CDR2 (germline): LGHNA, YSLEER. CDR3 in amino acids: CASSPRLAGDVETQYF. DNA of the CDR3: TGCGCCAGCAGCCCCCGACTAGCGGGAGACGTAGAGACCCAGTACTTC.

This sequence joins TRBV3-1 and TRBJ2-7; no definite D call. Trimming pared 1 base from V and 3 bases from J, leaving 10 bases between. The CDR3 extends over 14 amino acids. Looked up from germline, CDR1 is LGHDT and CDR2 is YNNKEL (reference sequence). The CDR3 DNA is TGTGCCAGCAGCCAAGGTCATCTCGTCTACGAGCAGTACTTC. Protein sequence: CASSQGHLVYEQYF.

The chain joins TRBV20-1 to TRBJ1-2, with D uncertain. Trimming took 6 bases from V and 6 from J, leaving 14 bases between them. The CDR3 is made up of 12 amino acids. Germline V lookup: CDR1 DFQATT, CDR2 SNEGSKA (reference sequence). The CDR3 reads CSAVRNSDGYTF. The CDR3 DNA follows: TGCAGTGCCGTCAGAAACTCGGATGGCTACACCTTC.